This T cell receptor (beta chain) originates from a study of T cell changes during pregnancy in multiple sclerosis (dated by TCRdb to 2018 to 2020). Context from the whole study: In women with multiple sclerosis, the researchers looked at how the T cell repertoire shifted as pregnancy progressed.

V ends up 4 bases short and J 10 bases short, with an unmatched junction base count of 12. According to the germline V gene, CDR1 reads SGHVS and CDR2 reads FNYEAQ. The CDR3 spans 16 residues, from the cysteine through the phenylalanine. Solely the CDR3 DNA is kept, with 48 bases framed from the first base. This clone occurred once. Its antigen is not yet known. No much larger clone exists at a distance of one base, and base qualities are not known. Libraries were constructed by the immunoSEQ multiplex PCR assay. Not all clones reach the TCRdb copy of this immuneACCESS table, which keeps in-frame sequences only. Checked studies attribute under half of the gap to unresolved V genes and leave the rest unexplained. This sample gives more than 80,000 clones in total; under 95% of them show up just once. The top ten clonotypes cover approximately 1.6% of the sample.

The sequence joins TRBV7-6 to TRBJ2-1, and TRBD2 matches 11 of the central bases. Sequences were derived from peripheral blood, sampled after pregnancy. The receptor was derived from a female donor with multiple sclerosis, enrolled in a pregnancy study. The nucleotides read TGTGCCAGCAGCTCCGGGACTAGCGGAAATCAGGGAGAGCAGTTCTTC. Its protein reads: CASSSGTSGNQGEQFF.